This is a list of T cell receptor beta chains from one sample in a study of monozygotic twins with inflammatory bowel disease. Following a re-call of the 5' RACE reads, TCRdb has one entry per CDR3 protein and lacks DNA. This repertoire includes nearly 450,000 distinct CDR3 sequences. Source material: blood. The receptors come from a human donor with ulcerative colitis or Crohn's disease, or a healthy co-twin of an affected twin (not recorded which). CDR3s include the opening cysteine and the closing phenylalanine or tryptophan. Each record gives: V gene, J gene, CDR3 protein.

V: TRBV28
J: TRBJ2-7
CDR3: CASSFVAGTYEQYF

V: TRBV24-1
J: TRBJ1-5
CDR3: CATSQGGQPQHF

V: TRBV20-1
J: TRBJ2-1
CDR3: CSASPVDRYNEQFF

V: TRBV12-3/TRBV12-4
J: TRBJ1-1
CDR3: CASSLGVYTEAFF

V: TRBV9
J: TRBJ2-2
CDR3: CATSGTGNTGELFF

V: TRBV5-6
J: TRBJ1-1
CDR3: CASSPGTTNTEAFF

V: TRBV7-9
J: TRBJ1-4
CDR3: CASSLGLEGSNEKLFF

V: TRBV12-3/TRBV12-4
J: TRBJ2-1
CDR3: CASSLDSNSYNEQFF

V: TRBV24-1
J: TRBJ2-2
CDR3: CATSDPRLAGGELFF

V: TRBV29-1
J: TRBJ2-5
CDR3: CSVARQGRETQYF

V: TRBV20-1
J: TRBJ2-1
CDR3: CSARGLGPPGNEQFF

V: TRBV11-2
J: TRBJ2-7
CDR3: CASSPTTGGHEQYF

V: TRBV7-8
J: TRBJ2-7
CDR3: CASRPGNYEQYF

V: TRBV20-1
J: TRBJ2-1
CDR3: CSARDLVGSEQFF

V: TRBV20-1
J: TRBJ2-7
CDR3: CSASPSGRDEQYF

V: TRBV20-1
J: TRBJ2-1
CDR3: CSARPLAGPYNEQFF

V: TRBV7-8
J: TRBJ1-4
CDR3: CASSPGQGAFEKLFF

V: TRBV7-8
J: TRBJ2-1
CDR3: CASSGGGTAYNEQFF

V: TRBV5-1
J: TRBJ1-2
CDR3: CASSGGHPVGYTF

V: TRBV5-1
J: TRBJ2-2
CDR3: CATRTGEDTGELFF

V: TRBV20-1
J: TRBJ2-5
CDR3: CSAREGNRGRNQETQYF

V: TRBV7-8
J: TRBJ2-2
CDR3: CASSHRDSRSELFF

V: TRBV5-4
J: TRBJ2-5
CDR3: CASSSTPGAETQYF

V: TRBV29-1
J: TRBJ2-1
CDR3: CSVSGRIGDEQFF